This passage covers 6 T cell receptor beta chains from one sample sequenced in a study of blood T cell repertoires in COVID-19 (dated by TCRdb to 2018 to 2020). Library generation was performed with the immunoSEQ multiplex PCR assay. TCRdb took over this immuneACCESS table, retaining in-frame rearrangements with V and J assigned. Such tables are incomplete; in checked studies, under half of the missing clones stem from an unresolved V gene, and the remainder is unexplained. For this sample there are roughly 270,000 clones; 75% to 85% appear just once. Roughly 5.3% of the sample is taken by the ten largest. Source material: peripheral blood. The receptors were gathered from a man over 45 with active or convalescent COVID-19.

Comments on this clone: Other nucleotide sequences in the sample specify the same CDR3. The chain couples TRBV10-1 to TRBJ1-2; D uncertain. Germline V gives CDR1 WNHNN, CDR2 SYGVQD (reference sequence). V dropped 0 bases and J dropped 4 bases, with 6 bases sitting between them. CDR3 length: 13 residues. This chain's CDR3 is CASSESGSYGYTF. The CDR3 nucleotides are TGCGCCAGCAGTGAGTCGGGCAGCTATGGCTACACCTTC.

This chain joins TRBV2 and TRBJ2-7; 8 nucleotides agree with TRBD1. The CDR3 loop spans 14 amino acids. V shed 6 bases and J 3 bases; nucleotides not matched to a gene: 7. In germline, CDR1 is SNHLY, CDR2 FYNNEI. The CDR3 region has the DNA TGTGCCAGCAGGGCAATTACAGGGGGCTACGAGCAGTACTTC. Residues: CASRAITGGYEQYF.

The rearrangement uses TRBV4-1 and TRBJ2-1; weak D call: TRBD2 (6 bases). Germline CDR1 reads MGHRA; CDR2 reads YSYEKL. V dropped 1 base and J dropped 9 bases, with 16 bases sitting between them. CDR3 length: 15 amino acids. For the CDR3, the DNA is TGCGCCAGCAGCCAAGTAGAACTAGCTGACACTGAGCAGTTCTTC. Translated, it gives CASSQVELADTEQFF.

This clone has a handful of counts. The rearrangement joins TRBV7-8 to TRBJ2-3; 7 nucleotides match TRBD1. The CDR3 extends over 14 amino acids. Germline V gene lookup returns CDR1 SGHVS and CDR2 FQNEAQ. The V and J ends lost 3 bases and 1 base, in that order; junction bases with no gene match: 1. The CDR3, as DNA: TGTGCCAGCAGCTTCGGGACAGGCACAGATACGCAGTATTTT. This encodes CASSFGTGTDTQYF.

As regards this clone: In the same sample, other DNA sequences code for this CDR3. The J gene is TRBJ1-1, the V gene TRBV29-1, with unresolved D. The germline CDR1 and CDR2 sequences are SQVTM and ANQGSEA. Trimming removed 4 bases at V and 8 bases at J, with 11 bases between. This CDR3 region has 11 residues. The CDR3 region is CSVGYSGEAFF. The CDR3 coding sequence is TGCAGCGTTGGTTACAGTGGGGAAGCTTTCTTT. Variable domain in full (rest from reference TRBV29-1 and TRBJ1-1): SAVISQKPSRDICQRGTSLTIQCQVDSQVTMMFWYRQQPGQSLTLIATANQGSEATYESGFVIDKFPISRPNLTFSTLTVSNMSPEDSSIYLCSVGYSGEAFFGQGTRLTVV.

The genes are TRBV30 and TRBJ2-6; 12 positions match TRBD1. This CDR3 spans 17 amino acids. Germline CDR1 is GTSNPN and CDR2 is SVGIG (reference sequence). V lost 3 bases, J lost 1 base, and 4 bases stayed unmatched. CDR3: CAWRRGQGASGANVLTF. Here the CDR3 DNA reads TGTGCCTGGAGAAGGGGACAGGGGGCTTCTGGGGCCAACGTCCTGACTTTC.